This TCR beta chain emerged from a study of cytomegalovirus exposure and HLA in healthy donors. PCR involved 60 Vbeta and 13 Jbeta primers. Produced via immunoSEQ multiplex PCR; TCRdb's table is partial and in-frame only. The repertoire consists of roughly 190,000 clones, with roughly 70% occurring once and the leading ten covering approximately 1.8%. Note on this clone: Its antigen is undetermined.

General study results and limits: The authors listed some 160 TCR beta chains as cytomegalovirus-associated. Highest at DRB1 and lowest at HLA-C, TCR association rates differed among HLA loci in a later analysis. The majority of TCR sequences were rare, yet some public TCRs appeared in many donors. Donors belonging to an Asian-associated ancestry cluster reportedly showed fewer N-insertions in productive TCRs than the roughly 700-donor mean, according to what a later analysis found.

Germline V gene lookup returns CDR1 SNHLY and CDR2 FYNNEI. V gave up 5 bases and J gave up 5 bases, with 22 bases separating them. The CDR3 sequence is 16 residues long. This receptor was taken from a woman under 40 in good health and CMV-seronegative. The chain employs TRBV2 and TRBJ2-7; D is possibly TRBD2 (6 bases). The sample comprised PBMCs. DNA of the CDR3: TGTGCCAGCAGTACTACCGGACCGGGCTGGGGGGACGAGCAGTACTTC. It is translated as CASSTTGPGWGDEQYF.